The 8 T cell receptor beta chains reported below all come from one sample, sequenced in a study of T cell clones after liver transplantation (dated by TCRdb to the late 2010s). Libraries were prepared through the immunoSEQ multiplex PCR assay. As stored in TCRdb, this immuneACCESS dataset retains in-frame rearrangements with V and J assigned. A fraction of the clones does not appear; measured against another copy, unresolved V genes explain less than half of the discrepancy, and the remainder lacks a known reason. This sample comprises approximately 71,000 clones, more than 85% of them detected only once. Roughly 0.98% of the sample goes to the ten largest clones. This material consisted of CD4+ T cells from blood, taken less than 27 months after liver transplant. The receptors shown here come from a human patient who received a liver transplant. After a transplant, certain T cells may trace back to the graft donor.

The sample holds one count of this clone. The J gene is TRBJ1-6, the V gene TRBV19; a weak D match, TRBD1 (6 bases). Germline V CDR1 and CDR2: LNHDA, SQIVND (reference sequence). CDR3 length equals 14 residues. V shed 7 bases and J shed 10 bases, with 17 bases lying between them. This CDR3 reads CASTTTGFRSPLHF. DNA of the CDR3: TGTGCCAGTACGACAACAGGGTTTAGATCACCCCTCCACTTT.

The CDR3 sequence: CASSYSGTDGDTQYF. The CDR3 DNA sequence: TGCGCCAGCAGCTACAGCGGGACCGATGGGGATACGCAGTATTTT. This chain connects TRBV5-1 to TRBJ2-3; 7 nucleotides line up with TRBD2. CDR1 is SGHRS and CDR2 is YFSETQ in the germline V gene. Losses at the gene ends were 3 bases for V and 6 bases for J; bases not matched to a gene: 10. The CDR3 consists of 15 residues.

This clone was detected only a few times. In DNA form, the CDR3 reads TGTGCCAGTAGTATGGTAGGGACTAGCATTTACGAGCAGTACTTC. Its translation: CASSMVGTSIYEQYF. The rearrangement joins TRBV19 to TRBJ2-7, with 9 nucleotides matching TRBD2. The germline gives CDR1 LNHDA, CDR2 SQIVND (reference sequence). V gave up 3 bases and J gave up 4 bases; unmatched junction bases: 7. The CDR3 has 15 amino acids.

CDR3 in DNA: TGTGCCAGCAGCGTGGGACAGGGTGTGGATCAGCCCCAGCATTTT. Its protein is CASSVGQGVDQPQHF. J is TRBJ1-5 and V is TRBV11-2; TRBD1 agrees at 9 bases. With V trimmed by 5 bases and J by 5 bases, 7 bases remained unmatched. The CDR3 runs to 15 residues. The germline gives CDR1 SGHAT, CDR2 FQNNGV.

Only one count was recorded for this clone. This rearrangement joins TRBV11-3 to TRBJ2-5, with D uncertain. With 2 bases removed from V and 7 bases from J, the gap between germline ends came to 17 bases. CDR1 SGHNT and CDR2 YENEEA come from the germline V gene. The CDR3 runs 15 residues. The CDR3 reads CASSLRSSQKRTQYF. CDR3 DNA: TGTGCCAGCAGCTTAAGGTCGTCCCAAAAGAGGACCCAGTACTTC.

The chain recombines TRBV19 with TRBJ2-7, with 11 bases fitting TRBD1. The CDR3 sequence is 14 residues long. The V segment lost 10 bases and the J segment 3 bases; nucleotides outside the gene matches: 8. CDR1 LNHDA and CDR2 SQIVND come from the germline V gene (reference sequence). The CDR3, as DNA: TGTGCCACCTCCCGGGACAGGGGGGGCTACGAGCAGTACTTC. Its protein is CATSRDRGGYEQYF. Full variable domain (rest looked up from reference TRBV19 and TRBJ2-7): DGGITQSPKYLFRKEGQNVTLSCEQNLNHDAMYWYRQDPGQGLRLIYYSQIVNDFQKGDIAEGYSVSREKKESFPLTVTSAQKNPTAFYLCATSRDRGGYEQYFGPGTRLTVT.

The CDR3 coding sequence is TGCGCCAGCAGCTTGGTCGGGGGGCCAGGAAACACCATATATTTT. Protein: CASSLVGGPGNTIYF. This chain joins TRBV5-1 and TRBJ1-3; a weak D match, TRBD1 (6 bases). The CDR3 is 15 residues long. Germline-derived CDR1 and CDR2 are SGHRS and YFSETQ. Trimming left V 0 bases short and J 4 bases short, with 11 bases between.

The chain couples TRBV5-4 to TRBJ1-1; a possible D gene is TRBD1 (6 bases). Trimming removed 0 bases from V and 0 bases from J, with 15 bases in between. The CDR3 is 17 amino acids. Germline assignment: CDR1 SGHNT and CDR2 YYREEE (reference sequence). For the CDR3, the DNA is TGTGCCAGCAGCTTGGGGCCCCCTACAGGGATGAACACTGAAGCTTTCTTT. It yields the protein CASSLGPPTGMNTEAFF.